This TCR beta chain derives from a study of T cell repertoires in cytomegalovirus infection. Looking at the study overall: Well-studied HLA-B-restricted epitopes and recently identified HLA-C-restricted epitopes of CMV were both used in the study. Public TCR beta signatures indicated both CMV infection and matching HLA type.

There are 15 residues in the CDR3. Germline V gene data show CDR1 as MNHGY and CDR2 as SAAAGT. V was pared by 0 bases and J by 1 base, with 7 bases between. In TCRdb, the reads were re-called with MiXCR into one record per CDR3 protein. This table holds some 920,000 distinct CDR3 sequences, roughly 31% found once. Study observations and caveats: Cumulative public TCR beta family frequency identified CMV carriers with the relevant HLA. The study found HLA-C-restricted CMV-specific TCR beta clonotypes dominating the ex vivo response.

This clonotype turned up a few times. Its antigen is unidentified. The TCR comes from a human donor in good health (CMV status not recorded). Some clones in this sample may be carry-over from other donors' samples. V gene TRBV6-8 combines with J gene TRBJ2-4, with TRBD2 as a possible D gene (5 bases). Source: cultured CD8+ T cells from PBMCs, taken from culture after CMV antigen stimulation. The CDR3, as DNA: TGTGCCAGCAGTTACTCGAGGGAGGCCAAAAACATTCAGTACTTC. Translation: CASSYSREAKNIQYF.